This T cell receptor beta chain derives from a study of lymphopenia after photon versus proton radiotherapy. TCRdb's copy holds only in-frame clones and misses some; the assay was immunoSEQ multiplex PCR. This table has tens of thousands of clones, less than 90% appearing once. There are 14 residues in the CDR3. V was trimmed by 7 bases and J by 3 bases, leaving 12 bases between them. Germline CDR1 reads LNHDA; CDR2 reads SQIVND (reference sequence). This clone was seen once. The material sequenced was peripheral blood, taken from a patient treated with photon-based radiotherapy. This clonotype originated in a middle-aged man with gastric cancer. The chain combines TRBV19 with TRBJ1-4, with D tentatively TRBD1 (5 bases). CDR3 protein: CASIRQGPNEKLFF. Here the CDR3 DNA reads TGTGCCAGTATACGGCAGGGTCCTAATGAAAAACTGTTTTTT.